Described below is a single T cell receptor (beta chain) sequence and its context. The data belong to a study of patients and donors after allogeneic stem cell transplantation. TCRdb processed the RT-PCR reads anew with MiXCR; each CDR3 protein has one entry. The sample yields fewer than 60,000 distinct CDR3 sequences, about an eighth seen once. This CDR3 has 16 residues. Trimming removed 0 bases from V and 4 bases from J, with 17 bases in between. From germline, CDR1 is SGDLS and CDR2 YYNGEE. The receptor comes from a human donor who was either an allogeneic HSCT recipient or a stem cell or donor lymphocyte infusion donor (not recorded which). It is not recorded whose cells these are; they may come from a transplant donor. The chain recombines TRBV9 with TRBJ2-7; no clear D gene. Specimen: blood, either unsorted or a sorted T cell fraction (not recorded which). The CDR3 loop reads CASSVGTEPHEYEQYF. The DNA for the CDR3 is TGTGCCAGCAGCGTAGGAACCGAACCCCACGAATACGAGCAGTACTTC.